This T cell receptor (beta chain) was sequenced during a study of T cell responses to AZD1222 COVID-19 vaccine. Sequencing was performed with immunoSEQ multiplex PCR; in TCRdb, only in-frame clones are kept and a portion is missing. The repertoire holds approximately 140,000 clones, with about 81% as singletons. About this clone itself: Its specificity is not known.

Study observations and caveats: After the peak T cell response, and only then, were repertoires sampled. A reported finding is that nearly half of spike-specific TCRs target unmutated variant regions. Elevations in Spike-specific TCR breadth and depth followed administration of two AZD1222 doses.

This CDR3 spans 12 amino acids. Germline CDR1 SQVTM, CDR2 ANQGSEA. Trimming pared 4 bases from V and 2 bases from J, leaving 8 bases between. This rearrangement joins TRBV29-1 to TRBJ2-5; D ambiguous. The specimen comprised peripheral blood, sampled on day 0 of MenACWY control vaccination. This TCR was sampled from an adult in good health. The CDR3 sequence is CSVVRSQETQYF. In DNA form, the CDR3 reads TGCAGCGTTGTGCGATCACAAGAGACCCAGTACTTC. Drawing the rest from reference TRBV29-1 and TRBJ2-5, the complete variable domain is SAVISQKPSRDICQRGTSLTIQCQVDSQVTMMFWYRQQPGQSLTLIATANQGSEATYESGFVIDKFPISRPNLTFSTLTVSNMSPEDSSIYLCSVVRSQETQYFGPGTRLLVL.